This record covers a single T cell receptor beta chain. Its antigen is unknown. CDR1 is SGHAT, CDR2 FQNNGV, per germline. The CDR3 consists of 12 residues. V was pared by 3 bases and J by 2 bases, with 5 bases between. The data were obtained in a study of PD-1 blockade in classical Hodgkin lymphoma. Clones were read by immunoSEQ multiplex PCR, and TCRdb kept only the in-frame ones, dropping some. The table includes 10,000 to 14,000 clones, about 71% detected once. No patient escaped relapse after autologous stem cell transplantation, and brentuximab vedotin exposure varied. Broader study findings: CD4+ TCR diversity rose significantly by C4D1, and CD8+ TCR diversity did not. Baseline diversity in complete responders resembled that of newly diagnosed patients.

The TCR originated in a human donor with classical Hodgkin lymphoma. Specimen: peripheral blood mononuclear cells (PBMCs), collected at baseline. The gene calls are TRBV11-2 and TRBJ2-7; no clear D gene. The CDR3 region is CASSLITYEQYF. The CDR3 nucleotides are TGTGCCAGCAGCTTGATTACCTACGAGCAGTACTTC.